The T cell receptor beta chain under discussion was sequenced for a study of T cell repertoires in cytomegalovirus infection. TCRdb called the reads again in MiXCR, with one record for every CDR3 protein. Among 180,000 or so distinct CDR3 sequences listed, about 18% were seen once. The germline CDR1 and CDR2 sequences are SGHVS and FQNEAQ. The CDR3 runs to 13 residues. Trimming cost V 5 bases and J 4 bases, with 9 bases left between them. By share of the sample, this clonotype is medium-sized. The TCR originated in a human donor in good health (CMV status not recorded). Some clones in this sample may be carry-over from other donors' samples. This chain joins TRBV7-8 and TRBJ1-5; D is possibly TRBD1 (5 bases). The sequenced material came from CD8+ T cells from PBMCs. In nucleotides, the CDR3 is TGTGCCAGCAGCGGGGGGAGGAATCAGCCCCAGCATTTT. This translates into CASSGGRNQPQHF.